This T cell receptor (beta chain) was recorded in a study of T-cell memory formation after mild COVID-19. For this clonotype: Its target is unknown.

This CDR3 comprises 14 residues. Germline V gene sequence: CDR1 MNHEY, CDR2 SVGAGI. V shed 5 bases and J shed 10 bases, with 18 bases lying between them. TCRdb processed the 5' RACE reads anew with MiXCR; each CDR3 protein has one entry. The sample has around 340,000 distinct CDR3 sequences; around 21% are singletons. Findings and caveats of the study: Clones contracting day 15 to 85 were balanced CD4/CD8; later expanders leaned CD4+. Of the contracting clones, CD4+ ones lay mainly in CM and EM, and CD8+ ones in EMRA. The appearance of some responding clones in pre-infection memory suggested that cross-reactive memory joined.

The TCR was taken from an adult woman who had mild COVID-19 (a few samples of this study predate the infection). Cell type and time point are not known. The sequencing input was PBMCs or a T cell subset sorted from them (not recorded which). The chain links TRBV6-5 to TRBJ1-5, with a tentative D call TRBD1 (5 bases). The CDR3 bases are TGTGCCAGCAGTACAGGAAACACCGCGGGACCCCAGCATTTT. Translation gives CASSTGNTAGPQHF.